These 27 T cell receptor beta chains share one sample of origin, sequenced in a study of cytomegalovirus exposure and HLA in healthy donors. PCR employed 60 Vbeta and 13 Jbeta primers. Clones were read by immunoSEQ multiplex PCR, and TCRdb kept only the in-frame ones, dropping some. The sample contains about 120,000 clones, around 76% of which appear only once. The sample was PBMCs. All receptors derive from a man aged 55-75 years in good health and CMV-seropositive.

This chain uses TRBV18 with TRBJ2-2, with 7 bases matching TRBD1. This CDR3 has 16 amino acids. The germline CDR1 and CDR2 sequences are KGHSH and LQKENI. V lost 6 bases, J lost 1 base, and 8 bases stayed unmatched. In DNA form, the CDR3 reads TGTGCCAGCTCCCCAGACAGGGTTCGGAACACCGGGGAGCTGTTTTTT. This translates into CASSPDRVRNTGELFF.

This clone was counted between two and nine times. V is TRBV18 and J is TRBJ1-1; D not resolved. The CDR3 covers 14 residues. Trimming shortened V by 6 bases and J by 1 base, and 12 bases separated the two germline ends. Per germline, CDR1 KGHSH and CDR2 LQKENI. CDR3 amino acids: CASSIEGRNTEAFF. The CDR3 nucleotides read TGTGCCAGCTCCATTGAGGGCAGGAACACTGAAGCTTTCTTT.

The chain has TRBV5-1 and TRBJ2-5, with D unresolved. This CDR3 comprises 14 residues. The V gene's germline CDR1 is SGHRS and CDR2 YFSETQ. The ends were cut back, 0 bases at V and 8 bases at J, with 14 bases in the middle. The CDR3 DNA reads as TGCGCCAGCAGCTTGGAGGCGGCTTCCGACACCCAGTACTTC. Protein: CASSLEAASDTQYF.

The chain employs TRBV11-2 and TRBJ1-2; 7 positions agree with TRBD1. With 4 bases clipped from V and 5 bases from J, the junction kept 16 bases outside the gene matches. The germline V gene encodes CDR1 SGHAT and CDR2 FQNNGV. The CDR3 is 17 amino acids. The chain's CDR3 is CASSSIKKGARVYGYTF. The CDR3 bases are TGTGCCAGCAGCTCGATTAAGAAGGGGGCGAGGGTTTATGGCTACACCTTC.

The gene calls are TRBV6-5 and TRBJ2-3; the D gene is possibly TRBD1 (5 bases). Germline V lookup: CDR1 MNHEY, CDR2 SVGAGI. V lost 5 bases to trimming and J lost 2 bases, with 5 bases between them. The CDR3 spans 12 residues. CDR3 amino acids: CASSGATDTQYF. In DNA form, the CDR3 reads TGTGCCAGCAGTGGGGCCACAGATACGCAGTATTTT.

The CDR3: CASSYSTGVGTGELFF. As DNA, the CDR3 is TGTGCCAGCAGTTACTCGACAGGGGTCGGAACCGGGGAGCTGTTTTTT. The chain couples TRBV6-5 to TRBJ2-2; TRBD1 matches at 8 bases. Germline values: CDR1 MNHEY, CDR2 SVGAGI. With V trimmed by 0 bases and J by 5 bases, 5 bases remained unmatched. The CDR3 runs to 16 residues.

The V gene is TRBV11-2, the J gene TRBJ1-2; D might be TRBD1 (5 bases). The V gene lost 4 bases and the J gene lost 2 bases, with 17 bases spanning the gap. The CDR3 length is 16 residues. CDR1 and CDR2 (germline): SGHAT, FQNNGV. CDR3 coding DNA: TGTGCCAGCAGCTCCACCCGGCAGGGCCTAAACTATGGCTACACCTTC. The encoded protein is CASSSTRQGLNYGYTF.

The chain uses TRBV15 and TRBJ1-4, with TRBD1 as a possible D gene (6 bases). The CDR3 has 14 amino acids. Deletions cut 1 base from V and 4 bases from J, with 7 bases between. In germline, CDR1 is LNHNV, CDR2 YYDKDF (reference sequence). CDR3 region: CATSRGRGNEKLFF. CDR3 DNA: TGTGCCACCAGCAGAGGCAGGGGTAATGAAAAACTGTTTTTT.

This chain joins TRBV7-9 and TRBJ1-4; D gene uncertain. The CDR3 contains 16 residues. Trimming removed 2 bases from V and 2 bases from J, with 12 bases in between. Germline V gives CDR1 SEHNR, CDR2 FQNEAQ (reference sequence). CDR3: CASSLSGEGTNEKLFF. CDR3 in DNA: TGTGCCAGCAGCTTAAGCGGGGAAGGGACTAATGAAAAACTGTTTTTT.

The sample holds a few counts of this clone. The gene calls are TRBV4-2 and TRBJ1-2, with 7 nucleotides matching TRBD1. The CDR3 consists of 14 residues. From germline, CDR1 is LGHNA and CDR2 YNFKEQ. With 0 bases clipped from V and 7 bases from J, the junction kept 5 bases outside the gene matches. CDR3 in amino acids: CASSQDDRDTGYTF. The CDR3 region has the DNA TGTGCCAGCAGCCAAGATGACAGGGATACTGGCTACACCTTC.

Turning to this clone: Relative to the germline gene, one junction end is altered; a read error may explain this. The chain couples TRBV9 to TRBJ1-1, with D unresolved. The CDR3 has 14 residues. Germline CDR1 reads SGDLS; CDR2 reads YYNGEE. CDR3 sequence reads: CASSVGSSTQSPLF. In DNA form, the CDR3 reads TGTGCCAGCAGCGTAGGCTCCTCTACACAGTCCCCACTCTTT.

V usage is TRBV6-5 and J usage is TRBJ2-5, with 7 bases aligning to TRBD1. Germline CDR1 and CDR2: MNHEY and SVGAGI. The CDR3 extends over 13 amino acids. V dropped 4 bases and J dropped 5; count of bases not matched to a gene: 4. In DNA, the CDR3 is TGTGCCAGCAGTTTGACAGGGTGGGAGACCCAGTACTTC. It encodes CASSLTGWETQYF.

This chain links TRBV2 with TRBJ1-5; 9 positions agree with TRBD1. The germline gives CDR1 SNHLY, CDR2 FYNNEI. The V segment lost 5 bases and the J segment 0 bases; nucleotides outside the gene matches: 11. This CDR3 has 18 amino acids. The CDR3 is CASSLFGTGIGSNQPQHF. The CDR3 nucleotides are TGTGCCAGCAGTTTATTCGGGACAGGGATAGGTAGCAATCAGCCCCAGCATTTT.

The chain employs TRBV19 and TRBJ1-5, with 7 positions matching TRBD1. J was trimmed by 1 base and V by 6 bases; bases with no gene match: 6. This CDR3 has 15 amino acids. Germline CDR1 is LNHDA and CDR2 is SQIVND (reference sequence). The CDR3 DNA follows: TGTGCCAGTAGGGTAGGACAGGTCAGCAATCAGCCCCAGCATTTT. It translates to CASRVGQVSNQPQHF.

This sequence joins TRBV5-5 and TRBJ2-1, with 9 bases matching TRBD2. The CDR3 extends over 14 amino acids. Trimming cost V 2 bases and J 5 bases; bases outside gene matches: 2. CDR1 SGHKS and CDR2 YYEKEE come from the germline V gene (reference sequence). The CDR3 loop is CASSFRLADNEQFF. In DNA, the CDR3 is TGTGCCAGCAGCTTCCGACTAGCGGACAATGAGCAGTTCTTC.

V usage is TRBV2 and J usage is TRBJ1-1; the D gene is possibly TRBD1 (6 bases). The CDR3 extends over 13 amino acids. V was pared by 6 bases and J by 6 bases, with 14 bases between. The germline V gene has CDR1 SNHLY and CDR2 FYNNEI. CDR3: CASRGPGAPEAFF. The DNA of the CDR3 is TGTGCCAGCAGGGGCCCAGGGGCCCCTGAAGCTTTCTTT.

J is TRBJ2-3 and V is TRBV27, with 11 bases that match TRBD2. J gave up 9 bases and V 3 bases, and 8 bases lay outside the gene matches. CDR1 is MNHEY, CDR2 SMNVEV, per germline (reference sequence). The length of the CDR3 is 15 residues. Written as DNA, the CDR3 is TGTGCCAGCAGTTTGCTTAGCGGGGGGGCAATAACGCAGTATTTT. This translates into CASSLLSGGAITQYF.

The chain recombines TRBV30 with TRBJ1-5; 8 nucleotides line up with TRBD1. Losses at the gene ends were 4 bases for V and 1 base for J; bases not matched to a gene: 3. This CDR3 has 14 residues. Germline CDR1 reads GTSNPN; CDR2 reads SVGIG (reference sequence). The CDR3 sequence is CAWTGQGSNQPQHF. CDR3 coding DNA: TGTGCCTGGACAGGACAGGGAAGCAATCAGCCCCAGCATTTT.

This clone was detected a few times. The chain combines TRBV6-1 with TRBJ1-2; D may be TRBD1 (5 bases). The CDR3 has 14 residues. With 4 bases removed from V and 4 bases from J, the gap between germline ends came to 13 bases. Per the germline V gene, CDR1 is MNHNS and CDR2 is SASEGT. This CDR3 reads CASSGGDGGYGYTF. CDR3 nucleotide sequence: TGTGCCAGCAGTGGGGGGGATGGCGGCTATGGCTACACCTTC.

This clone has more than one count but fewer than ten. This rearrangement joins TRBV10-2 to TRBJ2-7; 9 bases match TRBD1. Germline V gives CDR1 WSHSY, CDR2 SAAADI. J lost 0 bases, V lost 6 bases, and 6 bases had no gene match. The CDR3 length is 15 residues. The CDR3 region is CASRKGQGLSYEQYF. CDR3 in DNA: TGCGCCAGCAGGAAGGGACAGGGCCTCTCCTACGAGCAGTACTTC.

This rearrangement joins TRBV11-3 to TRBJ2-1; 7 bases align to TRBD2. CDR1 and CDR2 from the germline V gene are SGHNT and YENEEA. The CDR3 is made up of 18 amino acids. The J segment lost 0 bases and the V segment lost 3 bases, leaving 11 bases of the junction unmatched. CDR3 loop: CASSLGGVAAYSYNEQFF. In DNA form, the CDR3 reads TGTGCCAGCAGCTTGGGAGGGGTTGCGGCCTACTCCTACAATGAGCAGTTCTTC.

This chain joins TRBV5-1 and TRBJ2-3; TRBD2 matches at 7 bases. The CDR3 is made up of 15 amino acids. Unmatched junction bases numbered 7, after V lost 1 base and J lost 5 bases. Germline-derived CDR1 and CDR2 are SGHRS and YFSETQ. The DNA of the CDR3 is TGCGCCAGCAGCTTGAGGTCCTCGGGGGGAGATACGCAGTATTTT. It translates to CASSLRSSGGDTQYF.

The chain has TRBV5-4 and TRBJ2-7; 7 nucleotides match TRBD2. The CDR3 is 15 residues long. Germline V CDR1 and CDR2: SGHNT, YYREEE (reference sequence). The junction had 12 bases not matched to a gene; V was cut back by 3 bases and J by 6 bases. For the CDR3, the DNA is TGTGCCAGCAGCTCCCCGGGAGGAAGGGGATCCGAGCAGTACTTC. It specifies CASSSPGGRGSEQYF.

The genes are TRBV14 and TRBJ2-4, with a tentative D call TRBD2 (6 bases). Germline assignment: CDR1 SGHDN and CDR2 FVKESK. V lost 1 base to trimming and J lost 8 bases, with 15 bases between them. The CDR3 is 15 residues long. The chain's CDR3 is CASSQAGLRQDIQYF. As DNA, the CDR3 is TGTGCCAGCAGCCAAGCGGGACTGAGGCAGGACATTCAGTACTTC.

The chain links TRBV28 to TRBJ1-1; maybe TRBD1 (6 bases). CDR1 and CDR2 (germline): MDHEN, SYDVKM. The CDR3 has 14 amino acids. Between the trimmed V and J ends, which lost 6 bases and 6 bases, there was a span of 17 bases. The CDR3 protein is CASRRLTGTAEAFF. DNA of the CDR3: TGTGCCAGCAGACGACTGACAGGCACGGCTGAAGCTTTCTTT.

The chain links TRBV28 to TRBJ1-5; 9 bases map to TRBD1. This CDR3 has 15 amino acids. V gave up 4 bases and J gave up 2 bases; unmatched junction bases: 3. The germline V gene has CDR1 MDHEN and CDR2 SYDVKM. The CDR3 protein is CASSSGQGGNQPQHF. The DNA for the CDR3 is TGTGCCAGCAGTTCGGGACAGGGAGGCAATCAGCCCCAGCATTTT.

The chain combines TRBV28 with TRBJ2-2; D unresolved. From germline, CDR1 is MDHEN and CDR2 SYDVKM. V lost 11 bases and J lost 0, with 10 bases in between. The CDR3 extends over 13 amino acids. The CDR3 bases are TGTGCCTCCCGGGTCGCGAACACCGGGGAGCTGTTTTTT. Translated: CASRVANTGELFF. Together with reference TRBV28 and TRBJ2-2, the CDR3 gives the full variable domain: DVKVTQSSRYLVKRTGEKVFLECVQDMDHENMFWYRQDPGLGLRLIYFSYDVKMKEKGDIPEGYSVSREKKERFSLILESASTNQTSMYLCASRVANTGELFFGEGSRLTVL.